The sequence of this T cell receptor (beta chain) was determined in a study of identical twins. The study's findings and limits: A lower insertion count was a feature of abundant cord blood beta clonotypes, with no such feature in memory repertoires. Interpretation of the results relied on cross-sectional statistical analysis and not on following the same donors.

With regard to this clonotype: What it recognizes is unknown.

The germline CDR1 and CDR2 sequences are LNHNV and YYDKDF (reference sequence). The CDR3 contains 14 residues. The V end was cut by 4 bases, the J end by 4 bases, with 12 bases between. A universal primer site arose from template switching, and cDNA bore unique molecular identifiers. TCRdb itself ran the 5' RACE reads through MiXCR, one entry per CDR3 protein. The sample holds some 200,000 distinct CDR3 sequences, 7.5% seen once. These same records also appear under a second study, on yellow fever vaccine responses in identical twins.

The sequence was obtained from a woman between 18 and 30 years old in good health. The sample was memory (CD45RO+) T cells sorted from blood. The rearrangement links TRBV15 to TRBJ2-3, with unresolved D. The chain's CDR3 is CATSTSSGSDTQYF. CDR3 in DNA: TGTGCCACCAGCACCTCCTCAGGTTCAGATACGCAGTATTTT.